This T cell receptor (beta chain) was obtained from a study of T cells in Graves' hyperthyroidism and ophthalmopathy. This clonotype was counted at least ten times. Its antigen is not identified. Overall study findings and caveats: Model-based prediction identified ophthalmopathy a median roughly 6.1 months prior to its onset. Expanded thyroid clonotypes (above 0.001) were mostly also found in blood.

Germline CDR1 is MNHNS and CDR2 is SASEGT. CDR3 length equals 16 residues. V lost 3 bases, J lost 2 bases, and 14 bases lay in between. In the ophthalmopathy cohort, Clinical Activity Score was at least 3, NOSPECS grade at least 4, and duration under 3 months. TCR beta CDR3 regions were amplified from RNA. During a first-round RT-PCR of the TCR CDR3, the HTBI primer set was used. TCRdb reprocessed the multiplex PCR reads with MiXCR, giving one entry per CDR3 protein. The sample has over 350,000 distinct CDR3 sequences; about 18% are singletons. V usage is TRBV6-1 and J usage is TRBJ2-1; possible D gene TRBD2, 6 bases. This TCR was sampled from a man aged 18 to 30 with Graves' ophthalmopathy. The sample consisted of blood. CDR3 DNA: TGTGCCAGCAGTGACGGGGCGGGGAGCCCCTACAATGAGCAGTTCTTC. This translates into CASSDGAGSPYNEQFF.